Listed below are T cell receptor beta chains from one sample, sequenced in a study of shared clonotypes between healthy human individuals. The method was immunoSEQ multiplex PCR; TCRdb's version includes in-frame clones alone and lacks a portion of them. This sample has about 2.4 million clones, with approximately 93% found just once. Input material: naive CD4+ T cells from PBMCs. These receptor sequences come from a man younger than 35 in good health. Some clones in this sample may be carry-over from other donors' samples. Each CDR3 is given with its conserved first and last residue. The order of the fields is J gene, clone size, V gene, D gene, CDR3 protein, CDR3 DNA. The D gene is left open where the match is weak. Clone size is stated in some rows and not others, as once, few, many or a class when expanded.

TRBJ1-2 - TRBV5-6 - CASSPSLLRGYTF TGTGCCAGCAGCCCGTCCCTTCTGCGGGGCTACACCTTC
TRBJ2-3 - TRBV7-2 TRBD2 CASSLGLAASTDTQYF TGTGCCAGCAGCTTAGGACTAGCGGCTAGCACAGATACGCAGTATTTT
TRBJ2-2 - TRBV2 - CASKEGANTGELFF TGTGCCAGCAAGGAGGGAGCGAACACCGGGGAGCTGTTTTTT
TRBJ1-2 - TRBV5-4 TRBD1 CASSPEGQGSYTF TGTGCCAGCAGCCCAGAGGGACAGGGGAGCTACACCTTC
TRBJ2-1 - TRBV28 TRBD1 CASRDPGQGMDEQFF TGTGCCAGCAGGGATCCGGGACAGGGGATGGATGAGCAGTTCTTC
TRBJ2-1 - TRBV7-8 TRBD2 CASSIREGGYNEQFF TGTGCCAGCAGCATCCGGGAGGGTGGGTACAATGAGCAGTTCTTC
TRBJ2-1 - TRBV30 - CAWSIPGPEQFF TGTGCCTGGAGTATACCCGGGCCAGAGCAGTTCTTC
TRBJ1-1 - TRBV15 - CATSRGGRGEAFF TGTGCCACCAGCAGAGGGGGGAGGGGAGAAGCTTTCTTT
TRBJ2-3 - TRBV10-3 - CAISESRGRVSTDTQYF TGTGCCATCAGTGAGAGCCGGGGACGCGTCAGCACAGATACGCAGTATTTT
TRBJ1-3 - TRBV5-5 - CASSLGDTYSGNTIYF TGTGCCAGCAGCTTGGGGGACACTTACTCTGGAAACACCATATATTTT
TRBJ2-4 - TRBV7-9 - CASSLEAVSRRGAKNIQYF TGTGCCAGCAGCTTAGAGGCTGTATCCAGAAGGGGGGCCAAAAACATTCAGTACTTC
TRBJ2-7 - TRBV6-1 - CASSEVAGPTYEQYF TGTGCCAGCAGTGAAGTGGCAGGGCCGACCTATGAGCAGTACTTC
TRBJ1-4 - TRBV18 - CASSPLQTNEKLFF TGTGCCAGCTCACCTTTGCAGACTAATGAAAAACTGTTTTTT
TRBJ2-7 once TRBV6-5 TRBD1 CASSLKGTAFYEQYF TGTGCCAGCAGCTTAAAAGGGACAGCCTTCTACGAGCAGTACTTC
TRBJ2-3 - TRBV6-1 TRBD2 CASNTGLAGADTQYF TGTGCCAGCAATACGGGACTAGCGGGAGCAGATACGCAGTATTTT
TRBJ2-3 - TRBV5-1 TRBD2 CASSAGPASGFTDTQYF TGCGCCAGCAGCGCAGGACCCGCTAGCGGTTTCACAGATACGCAGTATTTT
TRBJ1-5 - TRBV19 TRBD1 CASSINTGAGGQPQHF TGTGCCAGTAGTATTAACACAGGGGCTGGGGGCCAGCCCCAGCATTTT
TRBJ1-1 - TRBV19 - CASNEALNTEAFF TGTGCCAGTAACGAGGCGTTGAACACTGAAGCTTTCTTT
TRBJ1-2 - TRBV6-6 TRBD1 CASSYLLSGQGNGYTF TGTGCCAGCAGTTACTTACTTTCGGGACAGGGGAATGGCTACACCTTC
TRBJ2-7 - TRBV18 TRBD1 CASSPPGTGTTRYF TGTGCCAGCTCACCCCCCGGGACAGGGACCACCCGGTACTTC
TRBJ2-3 - TRBV6-6 - CASSFPQGGGLDTQYF TGTGCCAGCAGTTTCCCACAGGGTGGAGGCCTAGATACGCAGTATTTT
TRBJ2-3 - TRBV6-5 - CASSYSPDTQYF TGTGCCAGCAGTTACTCTCCAGATACGCAGTATTTT
TRBJ2-3 - TRBV29-1 - CSVRGRGTDTQYF TGCAGCGTTCGAGGCAGGGGCACAGATACGCAGTATTTT
TRBJ1-5 few TRBV30 - CAWSGDGDQPQHF TGTGCCTGGAGCGGGGACGGTGATCAGCCCCAGCATTTT
TRBJ2-7 - TRBV5-1 - CASRPAGQLSKQYF TGCGCCAGCAGGCCCGCGGGACAGCTCTCCAAGCAGTACTTC
TRBJ1-6 - TRBV25-1 TRBD1 CASSEGTGSYNSPLHF TGTGCCAGCAGTGAAGGGACAGGGAGCTATAATTCACCCCTCCACTTT